The T cell receptor beta chain described here comes from a study of OX40 agonist ivuxolimab in advanced cancers. Looking at the study overall: Ivuxolimab doses were 0.01, 0.1, 0.3, 1.5, 3 or 10 mg/kg every 2 weeks. Patients in dose escalation had liver, melanoma, kidney or head and neck cancers. One patient with hepatocellular carcinoma and two with cutaneous melanoma, three in all, had partial responses.

Trimming removed 4 bases from V and 3 bases from J; junction bases left unmatched: 9. Germline CDR1 SGHDT, CDR2 YYEEEE. The CDR3 consists of 16 residues. Only in-frame clones appear in the TCRdb table, and some are missing; sequencing was by immunoSEQ multiplex PCR. The sample shows tens of thousands of clones, 80% to 90% of them seen only once. Blood specimens came from baseline, cycle 4 day 1, and cycle 7 day 1. The chain recombines TRBV5-6 with TRBJ2-1; the match to TRBD2 covers 8 bases. This specimen was CD4+ or CD8+ T cells sorted from blood, taken in a trial of the OX40 agonist ivuxolimab. This clonotype was sampled from an adult with an advanced solid tumor such as melanoma, head and neck, liver or kidney cancer. As DNA, the CDR3 is TGTGCCAGCAGCCGGCGGACTAGCCTCAACTACAATGAGCAGTTCTTC. Translating gives CASSRRTSLNYNEQFF.